The 20 T cell receptor beta chains listed next were all sequenced from one sample in a study of OX40 agonist ivuxolimab in advanced cancers. The method was immunoSEQ multiplex PCR; TCRdb's version includes in-frame clones alone and lacks a portion of them. The table shows 85,000 to 95,000 clones, with 91% occurring only once. This sample comprised CD4+ or CD8+ T cells sorted from blood, obtained in a trial of the OX40 agonist ivuxolimab. These TCRs come from an adult with an advanced solid tumor such as melanoma, head and neck, liver or kidney cancer.

The chain couples TRBV5-4 to TRBJ2-2; no clear D gene. This CDR3 has 12 residues. Germline V gives CDR1 SGHNT, CDR2 YYREEE (reference sequence). The V gene lost 4 bases and the J gene lost 2 bases, with 3 bases spanning the gap. The CDR3 bases are TGTGCCAGCAGCCGTAACACCGGGGAGCTGTTTTTT. Amino acid sequence: CASSRNTGELFF.

This clone was picked up one time. V is TRBV5-6 and J is TRBJ2-3; D gene ambiguous. Deletions cut 1 base from V and 0 bases from J, with 9 bases between. The CDR3 length is 15 residues. Germline V gene lookup returns CDR1 SGHDT and CDR2 YYEEEE. The CDR3 DNA reads TGTGCCAGCAGCTTGTTTCAGGATAGCACAGATACGCAGTATTTT. It yields the protein CASSLFQDSTDTQYF.

The chain has TRBV6-4 and TRBJ2-7; 8 nucleotides align to TRBD2. The V segment lost 6 bases and the J segment 3 bases; nucleotides outside the gene matches: 16. Germline CDR1 and CDR2: MRHNA and SNTAGT. The CDR3 totals 17 residues. This CDR3 reads CASSACPLLAEIYEQYF. The CDR3 nucleotides are TGTGCCAGCAGCGCCTGCCCACTACTAGCGGAGATCTACGAGCAGTACTTC.

The rearrangement joins TRBV6-5 to TRBJ2-7, with a weak D call TRBD1 (6 bases). This CDR3 comprises 15 residues. Trimming shortened V by 0 bases and J by 0 bases, and 9 bases separated the two germline ends. From germline, CDR1 is MNHEY and CDR2 SVGAGI. The DNA of the CDR3 is TGTGCCAGCAGTTACTCCCTGACAGGCTCCTACGAGCAGTACTTC. Translated: CASSYSLTGSYEQYF.

This chain links TRBV7-6 with TRBJ1-3; no definite D call. This CDR3 contains 13 residues. Trimming stripped 6 bases from V and 4 bases from J, with 10 bases between. Per germline, CDR1 SGHVS and CDR2 FNYEAQ. The DNA of the CDR3 is TGTGCCAGCAGTTCGGTGGGCGGAAACACCATATATTTT. As protein: CASSSVGGNTIYF. The full variable domain, completed using reference TRBV7-6 and TRBJ1-3, is GAGVSQSPRYKVTKRGQDVALRCDPISGHVSLYWYRQALGQGPEFLTYFNYEAQQDKSGLPNDRFSAERPEGSISTLTIQRTEQRDSAMYRCASSSVGGNTIYFGEGSWLTVV.

The sample holds one count of this clone. The chain combines TRBV7-9 with TRBJ2-1; 12 bases match TRBD2. Germline lookup yields CDR1 SEHNR and CDR2 FQNEAQ (reference sequence). The CDR3 has 16 residues. After removal of 1 base from V and 5 bases from J, the junction contained 3 bases not matched to a gene. The CDR3 sequence is CASSLGTSGMNNEQFF. CDR3 nucleotide sequence: TGTGCCAGCAGCTTAGGGACTAGCGGGATGAACAATGAGCAGTTCTTC.

This chain links TRBV28 with TRBJ2-7; D might be TRBD1 (6 bases). The CDR3 has 12 amino acids. Germline CDR1 reads MDHEN; CDR2 reads SYDVKM. The CDR3 nucleotides read TGTGCGATAAAGGGGGATCCCTACGAGCAGTACTTC. Its translation: CAIKGDPYEQYF.

This sequence joins TRBV6-5 and TRBJ2-7; D is ambiguous. Trimming stripped 6 bases from V and 2 bases from J, with 11 bases between. This CDR3 is 13 amino acids long. Germline V gene sequence: CDR1 MNHEY, CDR2 SVGAGI. As DNA, the CDR3 is TGTGCCAGCAGAATCGACTGGACCTACGAGCAGTACTTC. Its translation is CASRIDWTYEQYF.

The chain links TRBV7-2 to TRBJ2-2; no clear D gene. In germline, CDR1 is SGHTA, CDR2 FQGNSA. There are 14 residues in the CDR3. The V end lost 5 bases, the J end lost 4 bases, and 11 bases lay between the germline ends. The CDR3 DNA reads as TGTGCCAGCAGCCCCCGACGGAGCACCGGGGAGCTGTTTTTT. As protein: CASSPRRSTGELFF.

J is TRBJ2-1 and V is TRBV5-1; D unresolved. Germline V gene data show CDR1 as SGHRS and CDR2 as YFSETQ. The V end was cut by 2 bases, the J end by 10 bases, with 13 bases between. CDR3 length: 13 residues. The CDR3 region is CASSFSLQEEQFF. Written as DNA, the CDR3 is TGCGCCAGCAGCTTTTCCCTTCAGGAAGAGCAGTTCTTC.

V gene TRBV6-1 combines with J gene TRBJ1-5, with 7 bases identical to TRBD1. The V and J ends lost 3 bases and 2 bases, in that order; junction bases with no gene match: 1. The germline V gene encodes CDR1 MNHNS and CDR2 SASEGT. This CDR3 is 14 amino acids long. The CDR3 nucleotides are TGTGCCAGCAGTGACCAGGGGGGCAATCAGCCCCAGCATTTT. This gives the protein CASSDQGGNQPQHF.

The table lists this clone with a count of one. The rearrangement links TRBV28 to TRBJ1-2; D remains ambiguous. V lost 1 base and J 4 bases, leaving 7 bases between the germline ends. Germline V gives CDR1 MDHEN, CDR2 SYDVKM. The CDR3 contains 13 residues. The CDR3: CASSLLRVYGYTF. The DNA of the CDR3 is TGTGCCAGCAGTTTATTGCGGGTCTATGGCTACACCTTC.

J is TRBJ2-5 and V is TRBV7-6, with D perhaps being TRBD1 or TRBD2 (7 bases each). Germline values: CDR1 SGHVS, CDR2 FNYEAQ. This CDR3 comprises 15 residues. V was trimmed by 8 bases and J by 5 bases, leaving 21 bases between them. This CDR3 reads CASSPGGEPMETQYF. CDR3 nucleotides: TGTGCCAGCTCCCCAGGGGGGGAGCCCATGGAGACCCAGTACTTC.

V is TRBV28 and J is TRBJ1-1; maybe TRBD1 (6 bases). CDR1 is MDHEN and CDR2 is SYDVKM in the germline V gene. This CDR3 has 17 residues. Trimming removed 3 bases from V and 3 bases from J, with 20 bases in between. CDR3 protein: CASSLVSRDTEDTEAFF. The CDR3 region has the DNA TGTGCCAGCAGTTTGGTTTCAAGGGACACCGAGGACACTGAAGCTTTCTTT.

The DNA of the CDR3 is TGTGCCAGCAGACAGGAGAACTCAGGGGGCTACACCTTC. Residues: CASRQENSGGYTF. This sequence joins TRBV25-1 and TRBJ1-2, with D possibly TRBD1 on 5 matching bases. CDR1 and CDR2 (germline): MGHDK, SYGVNS. The CDR3 covers 13 residues. With 6 bases removed from V and 8 bases from J, the gap between germline ends came to 16 bases.

V and J are TRBV5-1 and TRBJ2-7; 9 bases fit TRBD1. The ends lost 8 bases at V and 0 bases at J; junction bases unmatched: 6. The CDR3 runs to 14 residues. CDR1 is SGHRS, CDR2 YFSETQ, per germline. The DNA of the CDR3 is TGCGCCAGTAAATCGGGACAGGGCTCCTACGAGCAGTACTTC. Residues: CASKSGQGSYEQYF.

The gene calls are TRBV9 and TRBJ2-7; D ambiguous. CDR1 is SGDLS and CDR2 is YYNGEE in the germline V gene. V was cut by 0 bases and J by 3 bases, with 10 bases left in between. CDR3 length equals 14 residues. CDR3 residues: CASSVGGPNYEQYF. CDR3 coding DNA: TGTGCCAGCAGCGTAGGCGGACCTAACTACGAGCAGTACTTC.

The chain uses TRBV30 and TRBJ1-3; D unclear. Between the trimmed V and J ends, which lost 0 bases and 2 bases, there was a span of 5 bases. This CDR3 has 13 amino acids. Germline V gives CDR1 GTSNPN, CDR2 SVGIG (reference sequence). The CDR3 spells CAWSVGPGNTIYF. The CDR3, as DNA: TGTGCCTGGAGTGTAGGTCCTGGAAACACCATATATTTT.

The chain employs TRBV11-3 and TRBJ1-3, with D unclear. This CDR3 spans 18 amino acids. V was pared by 3 bases and J by 1 base, with 19 bases between. Germline lookup yields CDR1 SGHNT and CDR2 YENEEA. CDR3 bases: TGTGCCAGCAGCTTTGGCAGAAAGGTAGGCTCATCTGGAAACACCATATATTTT. It specifies CASSFGRKVGSSGNTIYF.

The chain joins TRBV28 to TRBJ2-1; D ambiguous. Germline lookup yields CDR1 MDHEN and CDR2 SYDVKM. This CDR3 is 14 amino acids long. V shed 1 base and J shed 12 bases, with 16 bases lying between them. CDR3 in DNA: TGTGCCAGCAGTTTATTAAGTAGGGCATTGGGGCAGTTCTTC. This encodes CASSLLSRALGQFF.